Below, 14 T cell receptor beta chains from the same sample are listed, as sequenced in a study of glioma-infiltrating T cells after dendritic cell vaccination. Time point defined: after dendritic cell vaccination, including at tumor progression/relapse. The protocol was immunoSEQ multiplex PCR, while the TCRdb copy is restricted to in-frame clones and leaves out a portion. The table records approximately 93,000 clones, less than 85% of them present only once. The source was blood, collected after dendritic cell vaccination. Receptor source: a human donor with glioblastoma.

This chain links TRBV19 with TRBJ1-5; 8 nucleotides line up with TRBD1. There are 15 residues in the CDR3. Trimming took 4 bases from V and 3 from J; bases not matched to a gene: 5. Germline V gene lookup returns CDR1 LNHDA and CDR2 SQIVND (reference sequence). In DNA form, the CDR3 reads TGTGCCAGTAGTAAATTGGACAGGGACAATCAGCCCCAGCATTTT. As protein: CASSKLDRDNQPQHF.

CDR3 bases: TGCGCCAGCAGCCACAAACCGGGTATTACTGAAGCTTTCTTT. It yields the protein CASSHKPGITEAFF. The rearrangement joins TRBV4-1 to TRBJ1-1; D is ambiguous. The V and J ends lost 3 bases and 5 bases respectively, with 13 bases between them. The CDR3 loop spans 14 amino acids. Germline V gene data show CDR1 as MGHRA and CDR2 as YSYEKL.

The rearrangement joins TRBV9 to TRBJ2-7, with 8 bases lining up with TRBD2. Germline lookup yields CDR1 SGDLS and CDR2 YYNGEE. Trimming cost V 0 bases and J 5 bases; bases outside gene matches: 7. This CDR3 is built from 15 residues. Here the CDR3 DNA reads TGTGCCAGCAGCGTAGGCAGCGGGGGAATCCACGAGCAGTACTTC. Translated: CASSVGSGGIHEQYF.

V is TRBV7-7 and J is TRBJ2-5, with 9 bases lining up with TRBD2. The CDR3 consists of 15 residues. The J segment lost 2 bases and the V segment lost 6 bases, leaving 7 bases of the junction unmatched. The germline CDR1 and CDR2 sequences are SSHAT and FNYEAQ (reference sequence). CDR3 protein: CASRLTSGTQETQYF. The CDR3 nucleotides are TGTGCCAGCAGGTTGACTAGCGGTACTCAAGAGACCCAGTACTTC.

About this clone: Other DNA sequences in this specimen translate into the identical CDR3. This chain joins TRBV2 and TRBJ2-7, with 9 positions matching TRBD1. V lost 6 bases, J lost 3 bases, and 9 bases stayed unmatched. Germline CDR1 and CDR2: SNHLY and FYNNEI. The CDR3 totals 15 residues. CDR3 bases: TGTGCCAGCAGCCCGGGACAGGGCCAAGGCTACGAGCAGTACTTC. Amino acid sequence: CASSPGQGQGYEQYF.

V is TRBV27 and J is TRBJ2-5; the match to TRBD2 covers 10 bases. This CDR3 comprises 20 residues. Germline values: CDR1 MNHEY, CDR2 SMNVEV (reference sequence). J was trimmed by 2 bases and V by 2 bases; bases with no gene match: 17. The chain's CDR3 is CASSLKNRKSSGRLQETQYF. CDR3 sequence (DNA): TGTGCCAGCAGTTTAAAGAACAGGAAAAGTAGCGGGAGGCTACAAGAGACCCAGTACTTC.

The chain is built from TRBV14 and TRBJ1-6, with D unresolved. V lost 0 bases to trimming and J lost 4 bases, with 7 bases between them. Germline V gives CDR1 SGHDN, CDR2 FVKESK. The CDR3 covers 15 residues. The CDR3 DNA sequence: TGTGCCAGCAGCCAAGATACGGGATATAATTCACCCCTCCACTTT. Its translation: CASSQDTGYNSPLHF.

The genes are TRBV5-1 and TRBJ2-6, with D perhaps TRBD1 (6 bases). V dropped 0 bases and J dropped 0 bases, with 10 bases sitting between them. Germline lookup yields CDR1 SGHRS and CDR2 YFSETQ. The CDR3 consists of 17 residues. The CDR3 region is CASSLGQESSGANVLTF. For the CDR3, the DNA is TGCGCCAGCAGCTTGGGACAGGAAAGCTCTGGGGCCAACGTCCTGACTTTC.

The table lists this clone with a count of one. J is TRBJ1-1 and V is TRBV5-1; D not certain. Germline values: CDR1 SGHRS, CDR2 YFSETQ. The CDR3 is 13 residues long. V was shortened by 0 bases and J by 5 bases, with 8 bases between the two germline ends. CDR3 nucleotides: TGCGCCAGCAGCTTGGGGGGAGATACTGAAGCTTTCTTT. This translates into CASSLGGDTEAFF.

The rearrangement joins TRBV2 to TRBJ1-4; possibly TRBD1 for D (5 bases). The CDR3 contains 15 residues. Trimming cost V 5 bases and J 7 bases, with 17 bases left between them. Germline CDR1 and CDR2: SNHLY and FYNNEI. The CDR3 nucleotides are TGTGCCAGCAGTTGGCTGGGGCAGGGAAGTGAAAAACTGTTTTTT. Its protein product is CASSWLGQGSEKLFF.

The genes are TRBV7-3 and TRBJ2-1; TRBD2 agrees at 16 bases. Germline CDR1 reads SGHTA; CDR2 reads FQGTGA. V shed 4 bases, J shed 4 bases, and the junction held 10 bases outside the gene matches. The CDR3 is 19 amino acids. The CDR3 protein is CASSSTGTSGGARYNEQFF. The CDR3 DNA is TGTGCCAGCAGCTCAACCGGGACTAGCGGGGGGGCCAGGTACAATGAGCAGTTCTTC.

This rearrangement joins TRBV9 to TRBJ2-2; D perhaps matches TRBD2 (6 bases). V was trimmed by 5 bases and J by 0 bases, leaving 8 bases between them. The CDR3 runs 14 residues. Germline V gene lookup returns CDR1 SGDLS and CDR2 YYNGEE. The CDR3 spells CASRGGTNTGELFF. DNA for the CDR3: TGTGCCAGCAGGGGGGGAACGAACACCGGGGAGCTGTTTTTT.

The DNA for the CDR3 is TGTGCCAGCAGACCATCTAGGGGGAATCAGCCCCAGCATTTT. This sequence encodes CASRPSRGNQPQHF. This rearrangement joins TRBV6-5 to TRBJ1-5; tentative D call: TRBD1 (6 bases). This CDR3 contains 14 residues. Trimming left V 6 bases short and J 4 bases short, with 13 bases between. The germline gives CDR1 MNHEY, CDR2 SVGAGI.

The chain combines TRBV5-6 with TRBJ2-3; D uncertain. The V end was cut by 0 bases, the J end by 1 base, with 9 bases between. Germline lookup yields CDR1 SGHDT and CDR2 YYEEEE. This CDR3 region has 15 residues. For the CDR3, the DNA is TGTGCCAGCAGCTTGGAAGAACTCGGCACAGATACGCAGTATTTT. It codes for CASSLEELGTDTQYF.